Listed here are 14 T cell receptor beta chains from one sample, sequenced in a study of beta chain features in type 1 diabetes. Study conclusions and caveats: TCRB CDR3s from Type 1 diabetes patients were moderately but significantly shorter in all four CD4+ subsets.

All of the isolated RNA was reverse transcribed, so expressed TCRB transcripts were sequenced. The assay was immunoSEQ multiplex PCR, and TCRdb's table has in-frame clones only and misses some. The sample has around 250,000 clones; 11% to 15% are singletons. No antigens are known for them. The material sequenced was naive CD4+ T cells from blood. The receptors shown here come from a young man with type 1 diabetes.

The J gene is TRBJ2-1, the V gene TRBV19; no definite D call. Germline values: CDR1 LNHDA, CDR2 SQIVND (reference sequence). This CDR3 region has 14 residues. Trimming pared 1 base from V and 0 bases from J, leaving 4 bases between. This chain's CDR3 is CASSIGSSYNEQFF. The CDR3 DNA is TGTGCCAGTAGTATAGGTAGCTCCTACAATGAGCAGTTCTTC.

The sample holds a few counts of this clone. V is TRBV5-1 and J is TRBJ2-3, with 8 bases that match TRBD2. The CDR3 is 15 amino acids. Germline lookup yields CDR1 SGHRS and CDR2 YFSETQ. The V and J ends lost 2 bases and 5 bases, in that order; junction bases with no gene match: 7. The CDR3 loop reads CASSLSGRMVDTQYF. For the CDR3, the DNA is TGCGCCAGCAGCTTAAGCGGGAGAATGGTAGATACGCAGTATTTT.

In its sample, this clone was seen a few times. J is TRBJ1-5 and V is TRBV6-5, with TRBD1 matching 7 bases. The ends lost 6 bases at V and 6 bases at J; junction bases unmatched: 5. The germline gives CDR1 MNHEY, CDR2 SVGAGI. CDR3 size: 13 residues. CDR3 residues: CASRGTEVQPQHF. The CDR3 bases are TGTGCCAGCAGAGGGACAGAGGTTCAGCCCCAGCATTTT.

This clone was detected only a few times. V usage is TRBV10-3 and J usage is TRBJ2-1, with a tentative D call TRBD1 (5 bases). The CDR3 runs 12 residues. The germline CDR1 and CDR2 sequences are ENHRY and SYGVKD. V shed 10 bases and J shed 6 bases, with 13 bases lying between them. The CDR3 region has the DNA TGTGCCACGACACAGGAGCGCAATGAGCAGTTCTTC. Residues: CATTQERNEQFF.

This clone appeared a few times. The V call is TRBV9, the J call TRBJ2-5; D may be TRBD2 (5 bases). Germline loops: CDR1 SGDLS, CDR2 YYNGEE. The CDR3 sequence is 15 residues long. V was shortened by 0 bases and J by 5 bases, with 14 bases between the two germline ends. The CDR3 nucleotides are TGTGCCAGCAGCGTAGATCAAACTAGTCTTGAGACCCAGTACTTC. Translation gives CASSVDQTSLETQYF.

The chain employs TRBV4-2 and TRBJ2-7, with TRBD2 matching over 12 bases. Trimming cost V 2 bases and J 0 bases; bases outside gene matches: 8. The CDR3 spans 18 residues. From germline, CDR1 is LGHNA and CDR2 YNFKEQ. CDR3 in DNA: TGTGCCAGCAGCCAAAGGGGACTAGCGGGTTATAGCTCCTACGAGCAGTACTTC. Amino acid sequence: CASSQRGLAGYSSYEQYF.

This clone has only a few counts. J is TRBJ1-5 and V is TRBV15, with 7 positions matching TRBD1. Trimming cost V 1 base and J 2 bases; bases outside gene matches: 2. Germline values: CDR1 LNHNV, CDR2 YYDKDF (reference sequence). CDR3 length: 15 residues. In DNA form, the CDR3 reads TGTGCCACCAGCAGAGTGGGACAGCGCAATCAGCCCCAGCATTTT. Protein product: CATSRVGQRNQPQHF. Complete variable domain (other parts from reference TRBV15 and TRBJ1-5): DAMVIQNPRYQVTQFGKPVTLSCSQTLNHNVMYWYQQKSSQAPKLLFHYYDKDFNNEADTPDNFQSRRPNTSFCFLDIRSPGLGDTAMYLCATSRVGQRNQPQHFGDGTRLSIL.

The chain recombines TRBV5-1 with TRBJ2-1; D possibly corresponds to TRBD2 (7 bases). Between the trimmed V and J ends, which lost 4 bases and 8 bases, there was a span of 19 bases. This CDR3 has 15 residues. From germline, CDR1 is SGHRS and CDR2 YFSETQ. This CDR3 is CASSPGGQDSDEQFF. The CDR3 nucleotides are TGCGCCAGCAGCCCCGGGGGGCAGGACAGTGATGAGCAGTTCTTC.

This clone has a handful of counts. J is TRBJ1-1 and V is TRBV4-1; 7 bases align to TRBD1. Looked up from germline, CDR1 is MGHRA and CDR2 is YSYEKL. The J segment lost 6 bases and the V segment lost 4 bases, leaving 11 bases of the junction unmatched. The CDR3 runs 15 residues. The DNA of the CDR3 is TGCGCCAGCAGCCGAGGCTTACAGGGGTCGGCTGAAGCTTTCTTT. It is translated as CASSRGLQGSAEAFF.

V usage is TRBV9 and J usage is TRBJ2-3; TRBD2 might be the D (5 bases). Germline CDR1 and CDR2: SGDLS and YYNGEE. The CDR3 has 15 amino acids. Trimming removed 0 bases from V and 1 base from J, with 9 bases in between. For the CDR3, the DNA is TGTGCCAGCAGCGTAGACGGTAGCGGCACAGATACGCAGTATTTT. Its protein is CASSVDGSGTDTQYF.

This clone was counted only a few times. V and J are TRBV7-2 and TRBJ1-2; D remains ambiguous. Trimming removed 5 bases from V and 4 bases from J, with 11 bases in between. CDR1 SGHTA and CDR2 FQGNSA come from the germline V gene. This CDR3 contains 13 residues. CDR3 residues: CASSGRVGYGYTF. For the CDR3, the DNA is TGTGCCAGCAGCGGGAGAGTGGGCTATGGCTACACCTTC.

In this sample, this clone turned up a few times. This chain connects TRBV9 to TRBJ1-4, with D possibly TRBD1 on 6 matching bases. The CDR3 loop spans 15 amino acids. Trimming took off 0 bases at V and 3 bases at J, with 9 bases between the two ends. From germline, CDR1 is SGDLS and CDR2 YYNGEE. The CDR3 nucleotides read TGTGCCAGCAGCGTAGGAGGACAGCCTAATGAAAAACTGTTTTTT. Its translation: CASSVGGQPNEKLFF.

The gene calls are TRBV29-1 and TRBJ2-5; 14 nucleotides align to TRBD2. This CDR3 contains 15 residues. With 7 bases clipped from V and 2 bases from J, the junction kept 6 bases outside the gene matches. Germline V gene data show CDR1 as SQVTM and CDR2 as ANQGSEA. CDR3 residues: CSGGLAGVGQETQYF. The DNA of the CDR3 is TGCAGCGGGGGACTAGCGGGAGTTGGACAAGAGACCCAGTACTTC.

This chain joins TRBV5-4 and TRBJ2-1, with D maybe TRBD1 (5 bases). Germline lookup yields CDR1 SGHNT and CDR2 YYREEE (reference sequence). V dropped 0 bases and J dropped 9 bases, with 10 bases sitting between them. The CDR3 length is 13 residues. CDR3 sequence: CASSLAGKGEQFF. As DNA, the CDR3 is TGTGCCAGCAGCTTGGCAGGGAAGGGTGAGCAGTTCTTC. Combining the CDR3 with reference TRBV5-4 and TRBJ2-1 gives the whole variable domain ETGVTQSPTHLIKTRGQQVTLRCSSQSGHNTVSWYQQALGQGPQFIFQYYREEENGRGNFPPRFSGLQFPNYSSELNVNALELDDSALYLCASSLAGKGEQFFGPGTRLTVL.